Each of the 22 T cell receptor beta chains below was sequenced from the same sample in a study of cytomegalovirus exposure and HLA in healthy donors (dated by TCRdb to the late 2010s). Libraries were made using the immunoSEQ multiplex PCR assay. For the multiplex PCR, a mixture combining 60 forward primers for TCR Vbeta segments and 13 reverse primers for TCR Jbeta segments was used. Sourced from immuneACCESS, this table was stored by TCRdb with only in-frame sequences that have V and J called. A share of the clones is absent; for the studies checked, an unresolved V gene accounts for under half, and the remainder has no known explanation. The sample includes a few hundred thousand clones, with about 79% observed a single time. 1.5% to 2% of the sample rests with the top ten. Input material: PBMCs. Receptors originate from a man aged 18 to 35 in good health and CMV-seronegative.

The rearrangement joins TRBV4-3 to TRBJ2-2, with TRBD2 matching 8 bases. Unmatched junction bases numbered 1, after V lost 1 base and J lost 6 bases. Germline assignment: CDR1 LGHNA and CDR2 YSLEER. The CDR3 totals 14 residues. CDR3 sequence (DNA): TGCGCCAGCAGCCAAGCGGGAGGGCCCGGGGAGCTGTTTTTT. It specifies CASSQAGGPGELFF.

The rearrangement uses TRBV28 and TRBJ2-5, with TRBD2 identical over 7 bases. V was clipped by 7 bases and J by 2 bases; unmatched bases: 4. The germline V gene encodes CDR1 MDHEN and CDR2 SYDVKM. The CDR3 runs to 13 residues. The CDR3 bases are TGTGCCAGCATACTGGGGGGGCAAGAGACCCAGTACTTC. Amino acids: CASILGGQETQYF.

CDR3 DNA sequence: TGCGCCAGCAGCCGGTACGGTACCGGGGGATCCTACAATGAGCAGTTCTTC. It is translated as CASSRYGTGGSYNEQFF. The rearrangement uses TRBV4-3 and TRBJ2-7, with D tentatively TRBD2 (6 bases). The DNA end favors TRBJ2-1, so the J call may be wrong. CDR3 length equals 17 residues. The germline gives CDR1 LGHNA, CDR2 YSLEER.

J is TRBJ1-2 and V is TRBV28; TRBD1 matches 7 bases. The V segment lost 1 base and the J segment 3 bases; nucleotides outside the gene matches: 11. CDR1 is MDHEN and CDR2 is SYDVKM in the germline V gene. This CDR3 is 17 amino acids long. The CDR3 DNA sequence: TGTGCCAGCAGTTTATCCCCGGACGGGCAGGGGGACTATGGCTACACCTTC. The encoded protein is CASSLSPDGQGDYGYTF.

This CDR3 is CASSLRAGSGANVLTF. CDR3 coding DNA: TGCGCCAGCAGCTTGAGAGCAGGGTCTGGGGCCAACGTCCTGACTTTC. This chain connects TRBV5-1 to TRBJ2-6; tentatively, D is TRBD1 (5 bases). Germline V gene sequence: CDR1 SGHRS, CDR2 YFSETQ. This CDR3 spans 16 amino acids. V lost 1 base, J lost 1 base, and 9 bases lay in between.

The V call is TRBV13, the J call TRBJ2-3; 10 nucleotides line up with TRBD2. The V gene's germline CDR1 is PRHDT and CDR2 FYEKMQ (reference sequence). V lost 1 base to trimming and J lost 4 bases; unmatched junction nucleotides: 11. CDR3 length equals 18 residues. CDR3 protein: CASSLAQRGGSGADTQYF. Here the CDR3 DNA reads TGTGCCAGCAGCTTAGCCCAGCGGGGGGGCTCTGGCGCAGATACGCAGTATTTT.

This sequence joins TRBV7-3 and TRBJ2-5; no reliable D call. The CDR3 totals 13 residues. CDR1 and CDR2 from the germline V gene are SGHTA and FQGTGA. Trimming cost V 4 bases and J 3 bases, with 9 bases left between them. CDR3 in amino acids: CASSSSPEETQYF. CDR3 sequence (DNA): TGTGCCAGCAGCTCCAGTCCTGAAGAGACCCAGTACTTC.

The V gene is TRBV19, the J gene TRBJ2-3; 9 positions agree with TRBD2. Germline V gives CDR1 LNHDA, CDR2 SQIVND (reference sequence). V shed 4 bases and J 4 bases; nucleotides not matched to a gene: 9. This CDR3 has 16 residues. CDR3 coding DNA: TGTGCCAGTAGTAAGGGCGGGGGGGCAGTCGCAGATACGCAGTATTTT. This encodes CASSKGGGAVADTQYF. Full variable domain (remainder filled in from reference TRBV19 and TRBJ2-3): DGGITQSPKYLFRKEGQNVTLSCEQNLNHDAMYWYRQDPGQGLRLIYYSQIVNDFQKGDIAEGYSVSREKKESFPLTVTSAQKNPTAFYLCASSKGGGAVADTQYFGPGTRLTVL.

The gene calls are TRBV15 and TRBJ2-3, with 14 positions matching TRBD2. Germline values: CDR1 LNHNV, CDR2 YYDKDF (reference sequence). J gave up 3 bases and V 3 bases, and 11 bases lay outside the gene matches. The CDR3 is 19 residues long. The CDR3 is CATSRDPGLAGEGTDTQYF. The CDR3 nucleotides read TGTGCCACCAGCAGGGATCCGGGACTAGCGGGAGAAGGGACAGATACGCAGTATTTT. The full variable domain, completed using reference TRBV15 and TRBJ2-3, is DAMVIQNPRYQVTQFGKPVTLSCSQTLNHNVMYWYQQKSSQAPKLLFHYYDKDFNNEADTPDNFQSRRPNTSFCFLDIRSPGLGDTAMYLCATSRDPGLAGEGTDTQYFGPGTRLTVL.

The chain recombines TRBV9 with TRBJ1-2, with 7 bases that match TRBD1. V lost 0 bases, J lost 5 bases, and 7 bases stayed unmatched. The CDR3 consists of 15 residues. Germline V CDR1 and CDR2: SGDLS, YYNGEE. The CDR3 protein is CASSVATVGQYGYTF. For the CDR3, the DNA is TGTGCCAGCAGCGTAGCTACCGTGGGACAGTATGGCTACACCTTC.

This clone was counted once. The DNA of the CDR3 is TGCGCCAGCAGCTTACAGGGTGCGGGCGACGAGCAGTACTTC. Translation gives CASSLQGAGDEQYF. This rearrangement joins TRBV5-1 to TRBJ2-7; D is perhaps TRBD1 (6 bases). Looked up from germline, CDR1 is SGHRS and CDR2 is YFSETQ. V gave up 2 bases and J gave up 5 bases, with 14 bases separating them. The CDR3 consists of 14 residues. The full variable domain, with the rest looked up from reference TRBV5-1 and TRBJ2-7, is KAGVTQTPRYLIKTRGQQVTLSCSPISGHRSVSWYQQTPGQGLQFLFEYFSETQRNKGNFPGRFSGRQFSNSRSEMNVSTLELGDSALYLCASSLQGAGDEQYFGPGTRLTVT.

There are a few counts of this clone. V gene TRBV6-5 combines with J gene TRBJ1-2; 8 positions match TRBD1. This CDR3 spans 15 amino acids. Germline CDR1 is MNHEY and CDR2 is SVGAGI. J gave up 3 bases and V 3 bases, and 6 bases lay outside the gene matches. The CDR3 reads CASSYEDRVYYGYTF. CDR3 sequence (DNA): TGTGCCAGCAGTTATGAGGACAGGGTGTACTATGGCTACACCTTC.

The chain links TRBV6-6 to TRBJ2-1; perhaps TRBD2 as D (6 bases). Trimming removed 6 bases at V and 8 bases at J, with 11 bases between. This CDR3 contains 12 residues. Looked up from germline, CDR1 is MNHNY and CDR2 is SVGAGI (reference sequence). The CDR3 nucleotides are TGTGCCAGCAGGGAGGGTTCGGATGAGCAGTTCTTC. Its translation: CASREGSDEQFF.

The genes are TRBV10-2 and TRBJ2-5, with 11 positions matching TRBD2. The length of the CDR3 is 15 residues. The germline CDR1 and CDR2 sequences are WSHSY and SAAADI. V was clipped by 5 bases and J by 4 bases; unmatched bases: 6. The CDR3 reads CASSYKGLAVETQYF. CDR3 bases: TGCGCCAGCAGTTATAAGGGACTAGCGGTAGAGACCCAGTACTTC.

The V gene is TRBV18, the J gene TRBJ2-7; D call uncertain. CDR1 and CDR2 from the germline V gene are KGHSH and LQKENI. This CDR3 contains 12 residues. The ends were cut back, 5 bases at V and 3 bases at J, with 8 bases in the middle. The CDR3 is CASSYINYEQYF. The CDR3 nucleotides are TGTGCCAGCTCATACATAAACTACGAGCAGTACTTC.

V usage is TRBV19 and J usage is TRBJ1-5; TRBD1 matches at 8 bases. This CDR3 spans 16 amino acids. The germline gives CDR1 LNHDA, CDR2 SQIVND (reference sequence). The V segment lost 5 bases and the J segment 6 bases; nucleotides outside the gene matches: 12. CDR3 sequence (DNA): TGTGCCAGTAGTTTCACCAGGACAGGGCATGCTCAGCCCCAGCATTTT. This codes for CASSFTRTGHAQPQHF.

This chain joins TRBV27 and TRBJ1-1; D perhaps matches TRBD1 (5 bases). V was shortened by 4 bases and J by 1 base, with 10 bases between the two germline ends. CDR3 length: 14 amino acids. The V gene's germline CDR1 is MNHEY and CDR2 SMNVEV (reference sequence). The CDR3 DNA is TGTGCCAGCAGTTGGACACCCGAGAACACTGAAGCTTTCTTT. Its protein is CASSWTPENTEAFF.

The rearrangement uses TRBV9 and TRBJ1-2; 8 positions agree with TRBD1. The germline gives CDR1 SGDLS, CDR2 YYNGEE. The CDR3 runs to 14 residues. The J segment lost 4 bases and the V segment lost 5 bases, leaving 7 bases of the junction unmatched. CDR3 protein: CASRDDRGGYGYTF. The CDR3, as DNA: TGTGCCAGCAGAGACGACAGGGGTGGCTATGGCTACACCTTC.

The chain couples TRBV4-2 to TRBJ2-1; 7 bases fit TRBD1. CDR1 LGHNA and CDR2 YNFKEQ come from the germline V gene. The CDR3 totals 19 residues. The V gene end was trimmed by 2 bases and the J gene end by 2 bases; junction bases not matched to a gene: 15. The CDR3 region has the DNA TGTGCCAGCAGCCAACAACTAGAACCCGGGACAGCAACCTACAATGAGCAGTTCTTC. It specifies CASSQQLEPGTATYNEQFF.

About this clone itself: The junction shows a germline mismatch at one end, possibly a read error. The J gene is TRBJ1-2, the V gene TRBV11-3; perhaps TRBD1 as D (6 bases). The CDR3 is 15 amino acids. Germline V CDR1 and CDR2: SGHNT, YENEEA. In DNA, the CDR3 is TGTGCCAGCAGTTTAGGCAACAGGGATGTCTATGGCTACACCTTC. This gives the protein CASSLGNRDVYGYTF.

CDR3 sequence reads: CASSPSWGSNSPLHF. CDR3 nucleotides: TGTGCCAGCAGCCCTTCCTGGGGCAGCAATTCACCCCTCCACTTT. The V gene is TRBV27, the J gene TRBJ1-6; perhaps TRBD1 as D (5 bases). V lost 6 bases and J 7 bases, leaving 16 bases between the germline ends. The CDR3 sequence is 15 residues long. Germline CDR1 is MNHEY and CDR2 is SMNVEV (reference sequence).

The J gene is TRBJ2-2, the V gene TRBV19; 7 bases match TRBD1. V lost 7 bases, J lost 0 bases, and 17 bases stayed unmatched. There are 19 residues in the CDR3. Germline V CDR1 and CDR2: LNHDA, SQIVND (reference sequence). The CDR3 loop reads CASTLRVVGGPANTGELFF. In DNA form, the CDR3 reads TGTGCCAGTACCCTACGGGTGGTAGGGGGCCCTGCGAACACCGGGGAGCTGTTTTTT. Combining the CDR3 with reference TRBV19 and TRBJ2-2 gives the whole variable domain DGGITQSPKYLFRKEGQNVTLSCEQNLNHDAMYWYRQDPGQGLRLIYYSQIVNDFQKGDIAEGYSVSREKKESFPLTVTSAQKNPTAFYLCASTLRVVGGPANTGELFFGEGSRLTVL.